The 27 T cell receptor beta chains presented below share a single source sample, sequenced in a study of blood T cell repertoires in COVID-19. Assay used: immunoSEQ multiplex PCR; TCRdb lists only in-frame clones, some missing. The table records 70,000 or so clones, 90% of them present only once. Sequencing used peripheral blood. These receptor sequences come from a woman aged 18-30 years with acute or convalescent COVID-19.

This clone has just a few counts. The V gene is TRBV7-9, the J gene TRBJ2-2; 7 positions match TRBD1. Germline values: CDR1 SEHNR, CDR2 FQNEAQ (reference sequence). The CDR3 is 16 amino acids. V dropped 1 base and J dropped 1; count of bases not matched to a gene: 3. DNA for the CDR3: TGTGCCAGCAGCTTAGGGGGACAGAAGAACACCGGGGAGCTGTTTTTT. It yields the protein CASSLGGQKNTGELFF.

The V gene is TRBV6-2 or TRBV6-3, the J gene TRBJ1-2, with D uncertain. CDR1 and CDR2 from the germline V gene are MNHEY and SVGEGT. V was trimmed by 5 bases and J by 3 bases, leaving 7 bases between them. The CDR3 contains 12 residues. The CDR3 region is CASSPAYYGYTF. CDR3 nucleotide sequence: TGTGCCAGCAGTCCAGCGTACTATGGCTACACCTTC.

This clone was observed a few times. This CDR3 reads CASTHPSSVGTQYF. The CDR3 DNA reads as TGTGCCAGCACCCACCCCTCTAGCGTTGGGACCCAGTACTTC. The chain combines TRBV28 with TRBJ2-5, with a tentative D call TRBD2 (6 bases). Germline CDR1 is MDHEN and CDR2 is SYDVKM. The CDR3 extends over 14 amino acids. Trimming took off 7 bases at V and 7 bases at J, with 19 bases between the two ends.

This clone was seen a few times. The chain employs TRBV12-3 or TRBV12-4 and TRBJ2-1, with a tentative D call TRBD1 (5 bases). This CDR3 region has 13 residues. Deletions cut 5 bases from V and 10 bases from J, with 15 bases between. The CDR3 protein is CASSRRQNIEQFF. In nucleotides, the CDR3 is TGTGCCAGCAGTAGACGACAGAATATCGAGCAGTTCTTC.

The V gene is TRBV28, the J gene TRBJ1-4; 9 positions agree with TRBD1. Germline CDR1 reads MDHEN; CDR2 reads SYDVKM. This CDR3 contains 15 residues. V shed 5 bases, J shed 5 bases, and the junction held 6 bases outside the gene matches. The CDR3 sequence: CASSATGTGNEKLFF. Here the CDR3 DNA reads TGTGCCAGCAGTGCTACCGGGACAGGGAATGAAAAACTGTTTTTT. Full variable domain (rest looked up from reference TRBV28 and TRBJ1-4): DVKVTQSSRYLVKRTGEKVFLECVQDMDHENMFWYRQDPGLGLRLIYFSYDVKMKEKGDIPEGYSVSREKKERFSLILESASTNQTSMYLCASSATGTGNEKLFFGSGTQLSVL.

This chain links TRBV29-1 with TRBJ2-3, with 10 positions matching TRBD2. The germline V gene encodes CDR1 SQVTM and CDR2 ANQGSEA. The trim removed 1 base at V and 1 base at J, leaving 2 bases unmatched. There are 15 residues in the CDR3. The CDR3 DNA is TGCAGCGTTGAAGGGAGCGGGGGGGGCACAGATACGCAGTATTTT. It is translated as CSVEGSGGGTDTQYF.

The genes are TRBV6-6 and TRBJ1-1; D gene ambiguous. Trimming cost V 4 bases and J 1 base, with 4 bases left between them. Per germline, CDR1 MNHNY and CDR2 SVGAGI (reference sequence). The CDR3 spans 12 residues. The CDR3 loop reads CASSSGNTEAFF. As DNA, the CDR3 is TGTGCCAGCAGTTCAGGGAACACTGAAGCTTTCTTT.

The rearrangement joins TRBV18 to TRBJ2-6; TRBD1 matches 7 bases. V was clipped by 4 bases and J by 3 bases; unmatched bases: 12. The CDR3 runs 18 residues. Germline lookup yields CDR1 KGHSH and CDR2 LQKENI. Here the CDR3 DNA reads TGTGCCAGCTCACTTAAAACAGGGGTTCTGCTTGGGGCCAACGTCCTGACTTTC. Translating it yields CASSLKTGVLLGANVLTF.

This clone is a singleton in its sample. The V gene is TRBV24-1, the J gene TRBJ1-4; 7 bases line up with TRBD1. The germline V gene encodes CDR1 KGHDR and CDR2 SFDVKD. The CDR3 length is 13 residues. V lost 5 bases and J lost 5; bases outside the gene matches: 1. CDR3 amino acids: CATSAQGNEKLFF. CDR3 nucleotide sequence: TGTGCCACCAGTGCACAGGGGAATGAAAAACTGTTTTTT.

The chain combines TRBV12-3 or TRBV12-4 with TRBJ2-7, with TRBD1 matching over 9 bases. The V and J ends lost 6 bases and 4 bases, in that order; junction bases with no gene match: 4. This CDR3 has 13 amino acids. The CDR3: CASSPGTGYEQYF. Written as DNA, the CDR3 is TGTGCCAGCAGCCCCGGGACAGGGTACGAGCAGTACTTC.

The rearrangement joins TRBV11-2 to TRBJ1-1; TRBD1 aligns across 7 bases. The germline CDR1 and CDR2 sequences are SGHAT and FQNNGV. The CDR3 contains 13 residues. J was trimmed by 9 bases and V by 6 bases; bases with no gene match: 10. CDR3 sequence (DNA): TGTGCCAGCAGGCTTAGACAGGGCCAAAAAGCTTTCTTT. Its protein product is CASRLRQGQKAFF. The variable domain in full, with the rest retrieved from reference TRBV11-2 and TRBJ1-1, is EAGVAQSPRYKIIEKRQSVAFWCNPISGHATLYWYQQILGQGPKLLIQFQNNGVVDDSQLPKDRFSAERLKGVDSTLKIQPAKLEDSAVYLCASRLRQGQKAFFGQGTRLTVV.

CDR3 DNA: TGTGCCAGCAGTTTATCGATCTGGGACTACGAAAATGAGCAGTTCTTC. It is translated as CASSLSIWDYENEQFF. The rearrangement uses TRBV27 and TRBJ2-1; 7 bases map to TRBD2. The CDR3 loop spans 16 amino acids. The ends lost 0 bases at V and 7 bases at J; junction bases unmatched: 9. CDR1 and CDR2 from the germline V gene are MNHEY and SMNVEV (reference sequence).

The J gene is TRBJ1-1, the V gene TRBV27; D is ambiguous. This CDR3 is 13 amino acids long. Germline V lookup: CDR1 MNHEY, CDR2 SMNVEV (reference sequence). Trimming left V 0 bases short and J 4 bases short, with 6 bases between. CDR3 loop: CASSLSEGTEAFF. The CDR3 region has the DNA TGTGCCAGCAGTTTATCGGAGGGCACTGAAGCTTTCTTT.

The CDR3 is CASSQGTSDNEQFF. The CDR3 nucleotides are TGCGCCAGCAGCCAAGGAACTAGCGACAATGAGCAGTTCTTC. The chain employs TRBV4-1 and TRBJ2-1; TRBD2 matches 7 bases. J gave up 5 bases and V 1 base, and 2 bases lay outside the gene matches. CDR1 is MGHRA, CDR2 YSYEKL, per germline. This CDR3 spans 14 amino acids.

This chain links TRBV12-3 or TRBV12-4 with TRBJ2-1, with D hard to call. V dropped 5 bases and J dropped 4 bases, with 9 bases sitting between them. This CDR3 is built from 13 residues. For the CDR3, the DNA is TGTGCCAGCAGTCAGTTCTTTTACAATGAGCAGTTCTTC. It encodes CASSQFFYNEQFF.

V gene TRBV1 combines with J gene TRBJ2-4; the table's TRBD1 call for D was not verified on the DNA. TRBV1 is a documented pseudogene. The CDR3 has 16 residues. The CDR3 nucleotides read TGCACCAGCAGCCAAGAAGTCTTCGAAAGGGGTTACATTCAGTACTTC. Its protein is CTSSQEVFERGYIQYF.

V usage is TRBV7-9 and J usage is TRBJ1-2; D is perhaps TRBD1 (6 bases). The CDR3 runs 12 residues. V lost 5 bases and J 6 bases, leaving 10 bases between the germline ends. CDR1 is SEHNR and CDR2 is FQNEAQ in the germline V gene (reference sequence). CDR3 sequence: CASSPGVDGYTF. The CDR3 bases are TGTGCCAGCAGCCCAGGGGTGGATGGCTACACCTTC.

This clone was seen a single time. V usage is TRBV28 and J usage is TRBJ1-4; D perhaps matches TRBD1 (5 bases). The germline V gene encodes CDR1 MDHEN and CDR2 SYDVKM. Trimming shortened V by 2 bases and J by 2 bases, and 6 bases separated the two germline ends. The CDR3 spans 14 residues. The CDR3 DNA follows: TGTGCCAGCAGTTTAGCAGGGACTAATGAAAAACTGTTTTTT. Translating gives CASSLAGTNEKLFF.

The sample holds a few counts of this clone. The chain employs TRBV6-5 and TRBJ2-7; TRBD1 matches at 9 bases. The CDR3 length is 14 residues. Germline V gene data show CDR1 as MNHEY and CDR2 as SVGAGI. Germline trimming cut 5 bases from V and 3 bases from J; bases unmatched to any gene: 5. In nucleotides, the CDR3 is TGTGCCAGCAGTACCGGGACAGGGATCTACGAGCAGTACTTC. Translation: CASSTGTGIYEQYF.

The genes are TRBV4-2 and TRBJ2-1; 12 nucleotides line up with TRBD2. After removal of 0 bases from V and 9 bases from J, the junction contained 18 bases not matched to a gene. This CDR3 is 20 amino acids long. Germline CDR1 and CDR2: LGHNA and YNFKEQ. CDR3 coding DNA: TGTGCCAGCAGCCAAGATCCTCAAAGGACGACTAGCGGGGGTACTTTTGAGCAGTTCTTC. It specifies CASSQDPQRTTSGGTFEQFF.

The V gene is TRBV7-9, the J gene TRBJ2-5, with 7 nucleotides matching TRBD1. The trim removed 4 bases at V and 4 bases at J, leaving 3 bases unmatched. In germline, CDR1 is SEHNR, CDR2 FQNEAQ (reference sequence). This CDR3 region has 13 residues. CDR3 amino acids: CASSSTGAETQYF. CDR3 sequence (DNA): TGTGCCAGCAGCTCCACAGGGGCAGAGACCCAGTACTTC.

This clone was seen once. The genes are TRBV6-5 and TRBJ1-5, with TRBD1 matching over 9 bases. The CDR3 is made up of 14 amino acids. Germline V CDR1 and CDR2: MNHEY, SVGAGI. After removal of 7 bases from V and 5 bases from J, the junction contained 6 bases not matched to a gene. The CDR3 DNA reads TGTGCCAGCACCGGACAGGGGTGGGATCAGCCCCAGCATTTT. Translating it yields CASTGQGWDQPQHF.

V gene TRBV5-1 combines with J gene TRBJ2-1, with D tentatively TRBD2 (6 bases). CDR1 is SGHRS, CDR2 YFSETQ, per germline. With 4 bases removed from V and 0 bases from J, the gap between germline ends came to 11 bases. The CDR3 is 15 amino acids. The CDR3 here is CASSLTGDSYNEQFF. CDR3 in DNA: TGCGCCAGCAGCCTGACGGGGGACTCCTACAATGAGCAGTTCTTC.

The J gene is TRBJ2-7, the V gene TRBV19; perhaps TRBD1 as D (5 bases). CDR1 and CDR2 from the germline V gene are LNHDA and SQIVND (reference sequence). The CDR3 is 16 amino acids. V lost 6 bases to trimming and J lost 6 bases, with 24 bases between them. CDR3 amino acids: CASSLTGPRAQSEQYF. The CDR3 bases are TGTGCCAGTAGCTTAACTGGTCCCAGGGCGCAAAGCGAGCAGTACTTC. The full variable domain, rest sourced from reference TRBV19 and TRBJ2-7, is DGGITQSPKYLFRKEGQNVTLSCEQNLNHDAMYWYRQDPGQGLRLIYYSQIVNDFQKGDIAEGYSVSREKKESFPLTVTSAQKNPTAFYLCASSLTGPRAQSEQYFGPGTRLTVT.

The chain uses TRBV11-2 and TRBJ2-1, with D perhaps TRBD1 (5 bases). Germline V CDR1 and CDR2: SGHAT, FQNNGV. This CDR3 has 14 amino acids. With 1 base removed from V and 7 bases from J, the gap between germline ends came to 11 bases. In nucleotides, the CDR3 is TGTGCCAGCAGCTTAGCCGGCAGGGCTAATGAGCAGTTCTTC. This codes for CASSLAGRANEQFF.

The rearrangement links TRBV12-3 or TRBV12-4 to TRBJ1-1; D is perhaps TRBD1 (6 bases). Trimming removed 6 bases from V and 2 bases from J, with 10 bases in between. This CDR3 has 13 residues. The CDR3 DNA sequence: TGTGCCAGCAGGGCAGGGGATAACACTGAAGCTTTCTTT. Translated, it gives CASRAGDNTEAFF.

A single count supports this clone. The V call is TRBV30, the J call TRBJ1-1, with 8 bases lining up with TRBD1. Germline V gene sequence: CDR1 GTSNPN, CDR2 SVGIG (reference sequence). The CDR3 totals 14 residues. V was pared by 4 bases and J by 1 base, with 5 bases of the junction left unmatched. As DNA, the CDR3 is TGTGCCTGGATCCGGGACAGGAGGAACACTGAAGCTTTCTTT. Translated, it gives CAWIRDRRNTEAFF.